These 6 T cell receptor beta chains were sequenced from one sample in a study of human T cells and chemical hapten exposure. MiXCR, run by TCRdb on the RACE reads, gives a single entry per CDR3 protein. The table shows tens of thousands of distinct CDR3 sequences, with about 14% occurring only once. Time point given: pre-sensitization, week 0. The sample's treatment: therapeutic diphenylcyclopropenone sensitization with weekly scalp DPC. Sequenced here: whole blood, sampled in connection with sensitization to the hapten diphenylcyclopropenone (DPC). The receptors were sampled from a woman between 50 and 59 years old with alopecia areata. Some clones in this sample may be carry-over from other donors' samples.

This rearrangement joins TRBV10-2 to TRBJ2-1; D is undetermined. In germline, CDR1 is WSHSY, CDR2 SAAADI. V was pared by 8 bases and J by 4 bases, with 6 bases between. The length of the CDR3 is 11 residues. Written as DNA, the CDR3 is TGCGCCAGCCTCGGTTACAATGAGCAGTTCTTC. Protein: CASLGYNEQFF.

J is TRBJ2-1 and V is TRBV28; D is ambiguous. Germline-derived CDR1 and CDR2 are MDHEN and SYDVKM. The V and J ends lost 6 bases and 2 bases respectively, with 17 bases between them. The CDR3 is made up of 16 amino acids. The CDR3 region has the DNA TGTGCCAGCAGCCACGAGGACGGAGCGACCTACAATGAGCAGTTCTTC. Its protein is CASSHEDGATYNEQFF. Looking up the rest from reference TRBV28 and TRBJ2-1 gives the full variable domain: DVKVTQSSRYLVKRTGEKVFLECVQDMDHENMFWYRQDPGLGLRLIYFSYDVKMKEKGDIPEGYSVSREKKERFSLILESASTNQTSMYLCASSHEDGATYNEQFFGPGTRLTVL.

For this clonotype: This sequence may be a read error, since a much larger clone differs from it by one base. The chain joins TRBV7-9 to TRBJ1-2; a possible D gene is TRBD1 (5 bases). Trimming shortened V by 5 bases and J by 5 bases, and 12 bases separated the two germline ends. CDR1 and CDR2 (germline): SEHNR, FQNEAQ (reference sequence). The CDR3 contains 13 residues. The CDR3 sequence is CASSTGTAYGYTF. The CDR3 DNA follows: TGTGCCAGCAGCACCGGGACCGCTTATGGCTACACCTTC.

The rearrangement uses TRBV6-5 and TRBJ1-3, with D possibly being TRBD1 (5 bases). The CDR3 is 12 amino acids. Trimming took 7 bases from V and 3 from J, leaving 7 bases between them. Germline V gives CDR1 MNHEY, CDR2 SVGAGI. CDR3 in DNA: TGTGCCAGCACAGGGAGTGGAAACACCATATATTTT. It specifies CASTGSGNTIYF.

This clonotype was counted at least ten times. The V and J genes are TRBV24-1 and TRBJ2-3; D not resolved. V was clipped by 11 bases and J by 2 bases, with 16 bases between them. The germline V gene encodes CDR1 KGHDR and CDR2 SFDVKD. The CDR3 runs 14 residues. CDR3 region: CAISPRRDTDTQYF. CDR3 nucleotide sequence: TGTGCCATCAGCCCTCGAAGGGACACAGATACGCAGTATTTT.

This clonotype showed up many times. Here the CDR3 reads CASSEQGVSYEQYF. Written as DNA, the CDR3 is TGTGCCAGCAGTGAACAGGGAGTTTCCTACGAGCAGTACTTC. This chain joins TRBV2 and TRBJ2-7; D is perhaps TRBD1 or TRBD2 (5 bases each). Per germline, CDR1 SNHLY and CDR2 FYNNEI. CDR3 length equals 14 residues. With 2 bases removed from V and 1 base from J, the gap between germline ends came to 9 bases.